A single T cell receptor beta chain is shown here with its context. Its antigen remains unknown. Analysis of PBMCs was direct, with no culture step. The CDR3 length is 16 residues. Germline V gives CDR1 LGHNT, CDR2 FRNRAP. Trimming took 2 bases from V and 5 from J, leaving 17 bases between them. Assay used: immunoSEQ multiplex PCR; TCRdb lists only in-frame clones, some missing. The table records fewer than 70,000 clones, around 80% of them present only once. This record belongs to a study of neoadjuvant anti-PD-1 for oral cavity cancer. Study-level background: Most patients had three to four biweekly doses of 3 mg/kg nivolumab before resection. Non-progressing patients received a fourth nivolumab dose near day 43, then surgery on days 50-56.

General study findings and limits: After neoadjuvant nivolumab, PBMC T cell clonality was significantly higher in non-responders than responders.

This TCR was recovered from a person aged 40 to 85 with oral cavity squamous cell carcinoma. Sequenced material: PBMCs, taken before nivolumab (anti-PD-1) treatment. The chain uses TRBV12-5 and TRBJ2-3, with a weak D call TRBD2 (6 bases). CDR3 coding DNA: TGTGCTAGTGGTTTGTTCAACGAGGTGACTAGAGATACGCAGTATTTT. Translation gives CASGLFNEVTRDTQYF.